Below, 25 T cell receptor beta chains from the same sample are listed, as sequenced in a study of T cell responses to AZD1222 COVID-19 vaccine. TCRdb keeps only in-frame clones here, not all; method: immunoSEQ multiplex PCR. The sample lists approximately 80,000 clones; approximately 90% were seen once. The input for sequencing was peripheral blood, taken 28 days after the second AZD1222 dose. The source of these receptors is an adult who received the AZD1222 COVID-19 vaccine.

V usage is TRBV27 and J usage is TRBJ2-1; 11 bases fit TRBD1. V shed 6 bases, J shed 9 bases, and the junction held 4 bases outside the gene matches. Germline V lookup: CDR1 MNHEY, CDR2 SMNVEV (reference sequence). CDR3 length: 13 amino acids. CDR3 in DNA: TGTGCCAGCAGACGGACAGGGGGCGCTGAGCAGTTCTTC. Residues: CASRRTGGAEQFF.

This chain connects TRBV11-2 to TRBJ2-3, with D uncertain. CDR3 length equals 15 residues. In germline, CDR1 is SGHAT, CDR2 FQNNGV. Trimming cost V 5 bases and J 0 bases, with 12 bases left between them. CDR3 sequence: CASSPRGSSTDTQYF. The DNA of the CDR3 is TGTGCCAGCAGCCCAAGAGGTTCTAGCACAGATACGCAGTATTTT. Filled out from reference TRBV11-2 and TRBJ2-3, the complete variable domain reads EAGVAQSPRYKIIEKRQSVAFWCNPISGHATLYWYQQILGQGPKLLIQFQNNGVVDDSQLPKDRFSAERLKGVDSTLKIQPAKLEDSAVYLCASSPRGSSTDTQYFGPGTRLTVL.

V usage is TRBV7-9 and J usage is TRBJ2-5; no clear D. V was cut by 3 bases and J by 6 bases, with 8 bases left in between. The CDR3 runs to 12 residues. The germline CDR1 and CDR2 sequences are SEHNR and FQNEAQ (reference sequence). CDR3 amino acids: CASSLSLKTQYF. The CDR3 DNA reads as TGTGCCAGCAGCTTGAGTCTGAAGACCCAGTACTTC.

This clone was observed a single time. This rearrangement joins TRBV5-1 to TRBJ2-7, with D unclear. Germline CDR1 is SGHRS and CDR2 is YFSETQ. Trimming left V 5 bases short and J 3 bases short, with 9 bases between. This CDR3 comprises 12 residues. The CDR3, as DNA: TGCGCCAGCAGATCCTCCAGCTACGAGCAGTACTTC. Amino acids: CASRSSSYEQYF.

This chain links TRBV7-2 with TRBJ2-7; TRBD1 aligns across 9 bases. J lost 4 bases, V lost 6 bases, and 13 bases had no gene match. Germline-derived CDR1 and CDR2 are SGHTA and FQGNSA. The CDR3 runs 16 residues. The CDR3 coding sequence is TGTGCCAGCAGAACCACCGGGACAGGGAGCTTTTACGAGCAGTACTTC. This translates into CASRTTGTGSFYEQYF. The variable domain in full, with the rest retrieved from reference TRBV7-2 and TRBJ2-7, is GAGVSQSPSNKVTEKGKDVELRCDPISGHTALYWYRQSLGQGLEFLIYFQGNSAPDKSGLPSDRFSAERTGGSVSTLTIQRTQQEDSAVYLCASRTTGTGSFYEQYFGPGTRLTVT.

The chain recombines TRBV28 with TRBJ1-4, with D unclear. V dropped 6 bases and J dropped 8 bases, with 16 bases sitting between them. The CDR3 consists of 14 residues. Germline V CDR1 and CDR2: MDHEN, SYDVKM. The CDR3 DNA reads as TGTGCCAGCAGGCCCGCGGGGATCGGGGAAAAACTGTTTTTT. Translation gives CASRPAGIGEKLFF.

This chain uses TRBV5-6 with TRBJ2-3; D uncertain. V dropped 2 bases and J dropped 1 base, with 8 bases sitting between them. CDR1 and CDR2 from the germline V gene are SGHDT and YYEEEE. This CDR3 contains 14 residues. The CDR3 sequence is CASSFGQGTDTQYF. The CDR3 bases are TGTGCCAGCAGCTTCGGTCAGGGCACAGATACGCAGTATTTT.

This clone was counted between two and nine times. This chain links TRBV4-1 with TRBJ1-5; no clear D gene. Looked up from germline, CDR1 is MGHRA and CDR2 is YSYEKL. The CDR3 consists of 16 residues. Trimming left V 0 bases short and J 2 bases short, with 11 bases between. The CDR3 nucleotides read TGCGCCAGCAGCCAAGAGCCCTTAGCAGGCAATCAGCCCCAGCATTTT. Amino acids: CASSQEPLAGNQPQHF.

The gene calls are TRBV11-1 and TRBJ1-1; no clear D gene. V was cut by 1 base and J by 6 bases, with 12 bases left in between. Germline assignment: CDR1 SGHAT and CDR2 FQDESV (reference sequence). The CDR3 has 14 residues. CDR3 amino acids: CASSLGFGRSEAFF. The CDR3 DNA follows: TGTGCCAGCAGCTTAGGGTTCGGTCGGTCTGAAGCTTTCTTT. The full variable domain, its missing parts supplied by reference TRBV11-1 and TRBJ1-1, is EAEVAQSPRYKITEKSQAVAFWCDPISGHATLYWYRQILGQGPELLVQFQDESVVDDSQLPKDRFSAERLKGVDSTLKIQPAELGDSAMYLCASSLGFGRSEAFFGQGTRLTVV.

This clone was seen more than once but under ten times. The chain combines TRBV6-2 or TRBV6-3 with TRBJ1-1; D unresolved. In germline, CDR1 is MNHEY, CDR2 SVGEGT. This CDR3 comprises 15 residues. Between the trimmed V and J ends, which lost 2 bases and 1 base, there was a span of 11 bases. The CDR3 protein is CASSYVAGWNTEAFF. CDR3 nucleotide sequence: TGTGCCAGCAGTTACGTGGCAGGCTGGAACACTGAAGCTTTCTTT.

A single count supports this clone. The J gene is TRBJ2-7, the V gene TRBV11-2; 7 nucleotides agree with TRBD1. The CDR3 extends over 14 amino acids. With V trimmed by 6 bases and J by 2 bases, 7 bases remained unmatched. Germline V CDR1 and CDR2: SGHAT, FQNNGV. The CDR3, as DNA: TGTGCCAGCAGGCGACCCGGGACAGCCTACGAGCAGTACTTC. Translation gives CASRRPGTAYEQYF.

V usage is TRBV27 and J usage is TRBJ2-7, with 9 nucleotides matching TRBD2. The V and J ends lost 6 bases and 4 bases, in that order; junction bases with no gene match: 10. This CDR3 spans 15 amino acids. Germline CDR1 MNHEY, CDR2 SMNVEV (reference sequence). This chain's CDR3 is CASSATSGRSYEQYF. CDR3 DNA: TGTGCCAGCAGCGCGACTAGCGGCCGGTCTTACGAGCAGTACTTC.

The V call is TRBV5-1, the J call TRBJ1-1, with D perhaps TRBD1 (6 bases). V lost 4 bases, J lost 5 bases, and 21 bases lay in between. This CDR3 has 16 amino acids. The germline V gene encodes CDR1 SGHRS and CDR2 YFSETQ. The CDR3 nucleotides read TGCGCCAGCAGCCTGCACAGGACAGCGGGCCGTACTGAAGCTTTCTTT. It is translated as CASSLHRTAGRTEAFF. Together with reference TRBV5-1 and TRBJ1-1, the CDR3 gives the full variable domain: KAGVTQTPRYLIKTRGQQVTLSCSPISGHRSVSWYQQTPGQGLQFLFEYFSETQRNKGNFPGRFSGRQFSNSRSEMNVSTLELGDSALYLCASSLHRTAGRTEAFFGQGTRLTVV.

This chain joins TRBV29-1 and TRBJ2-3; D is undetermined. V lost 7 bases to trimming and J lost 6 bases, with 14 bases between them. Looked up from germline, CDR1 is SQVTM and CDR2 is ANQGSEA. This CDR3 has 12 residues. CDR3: CSARLGWDTQYF. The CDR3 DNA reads TGCAGCGCCAGGTTAGGATGGGATACGCAGTATTTT.

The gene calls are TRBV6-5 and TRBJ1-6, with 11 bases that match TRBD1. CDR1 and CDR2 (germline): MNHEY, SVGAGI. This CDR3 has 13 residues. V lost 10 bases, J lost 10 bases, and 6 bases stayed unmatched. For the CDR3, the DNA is TGTGCCATCGGACAGGGGGCAAGATCACCCCTCCACTTT. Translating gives CAIGQGARSPLHF.

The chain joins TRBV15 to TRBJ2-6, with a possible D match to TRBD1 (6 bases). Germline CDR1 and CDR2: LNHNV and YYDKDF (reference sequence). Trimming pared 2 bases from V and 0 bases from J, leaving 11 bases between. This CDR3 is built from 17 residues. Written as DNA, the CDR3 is TGTGCCACCAGCAGACCAGGGGACCGCTCTGGGGCCAACGTCCTGACTTTC. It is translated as CATSRPGDRSGANVLTF.

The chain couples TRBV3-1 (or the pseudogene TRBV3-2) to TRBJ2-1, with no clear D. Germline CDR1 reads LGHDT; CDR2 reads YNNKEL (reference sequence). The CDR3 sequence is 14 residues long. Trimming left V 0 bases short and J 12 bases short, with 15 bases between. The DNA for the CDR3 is TGTGCCAGCAGCCAAGATAGCCCCGGCGGACCGCAGTTCTTC. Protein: CASSQDSPGGPQFF.

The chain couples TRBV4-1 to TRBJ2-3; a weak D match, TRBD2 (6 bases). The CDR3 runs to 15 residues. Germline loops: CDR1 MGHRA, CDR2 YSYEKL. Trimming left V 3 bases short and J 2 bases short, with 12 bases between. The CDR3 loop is CASSQGDSDTDTQYF. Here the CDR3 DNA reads TGCGCCAGCAGCCAGGGGGACTCAGACACAGATACGCAGTATTTT.

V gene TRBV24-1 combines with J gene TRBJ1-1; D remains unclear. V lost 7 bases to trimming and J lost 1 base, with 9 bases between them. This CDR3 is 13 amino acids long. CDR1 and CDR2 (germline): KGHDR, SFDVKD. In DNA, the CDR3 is TGTGCCACCAGAGAGGACGGGAACACTGAAGCTTTCTTT. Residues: CATREDGNTEAFF.

In DNA form, the CDR3 reads TGTGCCAGTAGTATATCGGGGGCCAACACCGGGGAGCTGTTTTTT. It translates to CASSISGANTGELFF. The J gene is TRBJ2-2, the V gene TRBV19, with D perhaps given as TRBD1 or TRBD2 (6 bases each). This CDR3 has 15 amino acids. With 2 bases removed from V and 2 bases from J, the gap between germline ends came to 9 bases. Germline CDR1 and CDR2: LNHDA and SQIVND (reference sequence).

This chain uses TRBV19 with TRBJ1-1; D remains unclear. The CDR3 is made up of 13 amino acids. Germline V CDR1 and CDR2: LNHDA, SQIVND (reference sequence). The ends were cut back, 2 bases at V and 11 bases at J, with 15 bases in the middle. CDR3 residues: CASSILGSPGAFF. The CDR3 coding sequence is TGTGCCAGTAGTATATTGGGCAGCCCCGGGGCTTTCTTT. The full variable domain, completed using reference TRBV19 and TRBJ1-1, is DGGITQSPKYLFRKEGQNVTLSCEQNLNHDAMYWYRQDPGQGLRLIYYSQIVNDFQKGDIAEGYSVSREKKESFPLTVTSAQKNPTAFYLCASSILGSPGAFFGQGTRLTVV.

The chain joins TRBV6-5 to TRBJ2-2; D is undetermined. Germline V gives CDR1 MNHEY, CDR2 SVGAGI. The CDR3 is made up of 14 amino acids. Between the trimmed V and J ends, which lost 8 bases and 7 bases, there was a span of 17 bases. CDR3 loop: CASRRSGYGGELFF. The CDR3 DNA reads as TGTGCCAGCCGAAGGTCCGGATATGGCGGGGAGCTGTTTTTT.

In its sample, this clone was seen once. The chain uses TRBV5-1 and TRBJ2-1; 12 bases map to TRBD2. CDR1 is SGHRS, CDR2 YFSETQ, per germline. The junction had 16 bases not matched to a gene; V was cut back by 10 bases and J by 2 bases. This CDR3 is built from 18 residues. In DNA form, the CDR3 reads TGCGCCCTCCGGGTGGGGCTAGCGGGAGGGCGGGCCTACAATGAGCAGTTCTTC. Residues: CALRVGLAGGRAYNEQFF.

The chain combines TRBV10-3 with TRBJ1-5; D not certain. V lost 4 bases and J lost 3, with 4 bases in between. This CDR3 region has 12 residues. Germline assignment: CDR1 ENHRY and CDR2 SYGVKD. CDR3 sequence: CAISGNNQPQHF. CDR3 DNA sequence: TGTGCCATCAGTGGGAACAATCAGCCCCAGCATTTT.

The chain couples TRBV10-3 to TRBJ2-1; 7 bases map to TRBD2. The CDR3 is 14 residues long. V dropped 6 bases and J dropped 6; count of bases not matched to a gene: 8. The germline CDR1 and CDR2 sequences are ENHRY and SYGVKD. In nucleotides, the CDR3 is TGTGCCATCAGCCCCCGTGGCGGGAGCAATGAGCAGTTCTTC. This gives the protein CAISPRGGSNEQFF.